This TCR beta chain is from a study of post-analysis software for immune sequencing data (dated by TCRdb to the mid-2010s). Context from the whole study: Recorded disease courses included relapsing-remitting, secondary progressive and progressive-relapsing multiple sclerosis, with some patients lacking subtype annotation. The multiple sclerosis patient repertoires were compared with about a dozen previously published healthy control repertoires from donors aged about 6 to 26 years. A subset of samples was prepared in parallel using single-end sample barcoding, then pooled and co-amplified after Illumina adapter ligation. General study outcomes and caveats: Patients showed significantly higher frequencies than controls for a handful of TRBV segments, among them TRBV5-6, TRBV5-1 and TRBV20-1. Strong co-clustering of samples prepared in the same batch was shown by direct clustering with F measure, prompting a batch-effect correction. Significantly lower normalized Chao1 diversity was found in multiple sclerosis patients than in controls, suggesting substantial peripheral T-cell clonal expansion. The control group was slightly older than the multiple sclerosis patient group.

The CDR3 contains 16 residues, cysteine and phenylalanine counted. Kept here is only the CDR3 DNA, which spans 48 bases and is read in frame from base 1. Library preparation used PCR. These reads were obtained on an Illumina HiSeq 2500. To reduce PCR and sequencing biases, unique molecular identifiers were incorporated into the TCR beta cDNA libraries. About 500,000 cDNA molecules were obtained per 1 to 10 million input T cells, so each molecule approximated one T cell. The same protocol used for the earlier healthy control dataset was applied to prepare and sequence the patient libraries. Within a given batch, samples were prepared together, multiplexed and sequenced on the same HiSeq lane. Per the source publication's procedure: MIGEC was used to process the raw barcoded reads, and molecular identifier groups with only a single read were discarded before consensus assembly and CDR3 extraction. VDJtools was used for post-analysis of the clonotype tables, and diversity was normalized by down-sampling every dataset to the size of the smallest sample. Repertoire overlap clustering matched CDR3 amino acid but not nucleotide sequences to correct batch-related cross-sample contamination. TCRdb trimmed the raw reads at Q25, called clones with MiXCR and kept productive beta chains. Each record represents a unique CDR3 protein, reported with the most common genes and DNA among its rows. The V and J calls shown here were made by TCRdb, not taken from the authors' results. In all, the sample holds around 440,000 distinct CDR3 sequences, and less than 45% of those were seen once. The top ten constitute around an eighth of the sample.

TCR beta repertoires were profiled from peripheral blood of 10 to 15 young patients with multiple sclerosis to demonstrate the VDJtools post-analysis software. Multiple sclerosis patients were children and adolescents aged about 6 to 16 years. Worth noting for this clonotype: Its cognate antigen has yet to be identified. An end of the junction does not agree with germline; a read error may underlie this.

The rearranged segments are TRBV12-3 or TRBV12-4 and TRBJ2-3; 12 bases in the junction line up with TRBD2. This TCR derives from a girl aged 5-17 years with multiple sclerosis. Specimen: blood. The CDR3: CASSSPGLAGTDTEYF. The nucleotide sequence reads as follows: TGTGCCAGCAGTTCCCCGGGACTAGCGGGCACAGATACGGAGTATTTT.